These 23 T cell receptor beta chains were sequenced from one sample in a study of cytomegalovirus exposure and HLA in healthy donors. The PCR was carried out with 60 Vbeta primers and 13 Jbeta primers. Repertoires were generated with immunoSEQ multiplex PCR, while TCRdb's copy carries only in-frame clones and drops some. The sample has 100,000 to 150,000 clones, 73% seen once. Sequencing used PBMCs. The receptors come from a man aged 60-69 years in good health and CMV-seropositive.

This clone was counted between two and nine times. V usage is TRBV28 and J usage is TRBJ1-2; D gene unclear. The ends were cut back, 5 bases at V and 2 bases at J, with 15 bases in the middle. The V gene's germline CDR1 is MDHEN and CDR2 SYDVKM. The CDR3 is made up of 15 amino acids. The chain's CDR3 is CASSRLTPGNYGYTF. CDR3 coding DNA: TGTGCCAGCAGTCGACTTACCCCTGGAAACTATGGCTACACCTTC.

The chain couples TRBV10-1 to TRBJ2-5; perhaps TRBD1 as D (5 bases). Trimming stripped 0 bases from V and 2 bases from J, with 10 bases between. There are 15 residues in the CDR3. Germline V gene sequence: CDR1 WNHNN, CDR2 SYGVQD (reference sequence). The CDR3 DNA sequence: TGCGCCAGCAGTGAGTCGGGGCAGCTTCAAGAGACCCAGTACTTC. It encodes CASSESGQLQETQYF.

This sequence joins TRBV30 and TRBJ1-2, with D hard to call. There are 14 residues in the CDR3. From germline, CDR1 is GTSNPN and CDR2 SVGIG (reference sequence). V was pared by 0 bases and J by 2 bases, with 10 bases between. This CDR3 reads CAWSVLGRNYGYTF. The CDR3 bases are TGTGCCTGGAGTGTACTAGGCAGGAACTATGGCTACACCTTC.

The CDR3 region has the DNA TGTGCCAGCAGTGATCGACAGGTTGGCAATCAGCCCCAGCATTTT. It translates to CASSDRQVGNQPQHF. This chain connects TRBV6-1 to TRBJ1-5, with D perhaps TRBD1 (6 bases). Germline loops: CDR1 MNHNS, CDR2 SASEGT. V shed 3 bases and J shed 2 bases, with 11 bases lying between them. The CDR3 has 15 residues.

The J gene is TRBJ1-4, the V gene TRBV5-4, with D hard to call. This CDR3 is built from 14 residues. Germline V CDR1 and CDR2: SGHNT, YYREEE (reference sequence). V lost 4 bases to trimming and J lost 4 bases, with 11 bases between them. CDR3 sequence (DNA): TGTGCCAGCAGCCCCGCGAGAGATAATGAAAAACTGTTTTTT. The encoded protein is CASSPARDNEKLFF.

This chain connects TRBV6-6 to TRBJ2-3; D unclear. The CDR3 runs to 12 residues. The germline gives CDR1 MNHNY, CDR2 SVGAGI (reference sequence). With 2 bases removed from V and 5 bases from J, the gap between germline ends came to 5 bases. As DNA, the CDR3 is TGTGCCAGCAGTTACCCGGTAGATACGCAGTATTTT. It codes for CASSYPVDTQYF.

Regarding this clone: The sample contains more than one DNA sequence encoding this CDR3. The chain couples TRBV28 to TRBJ2-7, with 12 bases matching TRBD2. CDR1 is MDHEN, CDR2 SYDVKM, per germline. The CDR3 is 14 residues long. J lost 1 base, V lost 8 bases, and 3 bases had no gene match. In DNA form, the CDR3 reads TGTGCCAGCCTGACTAGCGGGGGATCCTACGAGCAGTACTTC. Translating gives CASLTSGGSYEQYF.

This clone was picked up a small number of times. The chain carries TRBV2 and TRBJ2-1; perhaps TRBD2 as D (6 bases). This CDR3 contains 15 residues. Deletions cut 1 base from V and 10 bases from J, with 17 bases between. Germline V gene sequence: CDR1 SNHLY, CDR2 FYNNEI. For the CDR3, the DNA is TGTGCCAGCAGTGAAGGGCGGGGCCCGCGAACAGAGCAGTTCTTC. It is translated as CASSEGRGPRTEQFF.

With respect to this clone: Without the conserved terminal phenylalanine or tryptophan, this CDR3 likely stems from a read error. V is TRBV7-9 and J is TRBJ2-4; 9 nucleotides match TRBD1. This CDR3 contains 19 residues. Germline V gives CDR1 SEHNR, CDR2 FQNEAQ (reference sequence). The V gene end was trimmed by 4 bases and the J gene end by 0 bases; junction bases not matched to a gene: 13. This chain's CDR3 is CASSSPRGQGTLAKNIQYL. In DNA, the CDR3 is TGTGCCAGCAGCTCCCCTCGGGGACAGGGAACACTAGCCAAAAACATTCAGTACCTC.

The chain joins TRBV19 to TRBJ1-2, with D tentatively TRBD1 (5 bases). This CDR3 region has 13 residues. The germline V gene has CDR1 LNHDA and CDR2 SQIVND (reference sequence). The V and J ends lost 6 bases and 3 bases respectively, with 11 bases between them. CDR3 in DNA: TGTGCCAGTAGGGCCGGGGGATACTATGGCTACACCTTC. Encoded protein: CASRAGGYYGYTF.

The chain joins TRBV19 to TRBJ1-2; no firm D call. V was shortened by 3 bases and J by 4 bases, with 6 bases between the two germline ends. Per germline, CDR1 LNHDA and CDR2 SQIVND (reference sequence). There are 12 residues in the CDR3. The CDR3 spells CASSMPGYGYTF. The CDR3, as DNA: TGTGCCAGTAGTATGCCAGGCTATGGCTACACCTTC. The complete variable domain, with remaining parts taken from reference TRBV19 and TRBJ1-2, reads DGGITQSPKYLFRKEGQNVTLSCEQNLNHDAMYWYRQDPGQGLRLIYYSQIVNDFQKGDIAEGYSVSREKKESFPLTVTSAQKNPTAFYLCASSMPGYGYTFGSGTRLTVV.

The chain is built from TRBV15 and TRBJ1-6; tentative D call: TRBD1 (6 bases). Germline values: CDR1 LNHNV, CDR2 YYDKDF (reference sequence). CDR3 length: 16 residues. Between the trimmed V and J ends, which lost 0 bases and 9 bases, there was a span of 15 bases. The CDR3 spells CATSRESKGDSSPLHF. The CDR3 nucleotides are TGTGCCACCAGCAGAGAGTCAAAGGGGGATAGTTCACCCCTCCACTTT.

V usage is TRBV6-5 and J usage is TRBJ1-6, with no clear D. The V and J ends lost 0 bases and 7 bases respectively, with 10 bases between them. Germline loops: CDR1 MNHEY, CDR2 SVGAGI. The CDR3 contains 15 residues. The CDR3 nucleotides are TGTGCCAGCAGTTACTCGATGGGCAGAAATTCACCCCTCCACTTT. Protein product: CASSYSMGRNSPLHF.

This chain joins TRBV2 and TRBJ1-4, with D unresolved. V dropped 1 base and J dropped 3 bases, with 6 bases sitting between them. Germline CDR1 is SNHLY and CDR2 is FYNNEI. The CDR3 contains 14 residues. The CDR3: CASSEGRSNEKLFF. The DNA of the CDR3 is TGTGCCAGCAGTGAAGGCCGGTCTAATGAAAAACTGTTTTTT.

The gene calls are TRBV27 and TRBJ1-1; 9 bases fit TRBD1. Losses at the gene ends were 5 bases for V and 9 bases for J; bases not matched to a gene: 16. The CDR3 extends over 16 amino acids. Germline V gives CDR1 MNHEY, CDR2 SMNVEV (reference sequence). CDR3 sequence reads: CASSRTGAAGRRKAFF. CDR3 DNA sequence: TGTGCCAGCAGTCGGACAGGGGCTGCTGGTCGCCGGAAAGCTTTCTTT.

The V and J genes are TRBV4-1 and TRBJ2-7, with 7 bases fitting TRBD2. CDR3 length: 16 residues. J was trimmed by 3 bases and V by 1 base; bases with no gene match: 9. Germline V lookup: CDR1 MGHRA, CDR2 YSYEKL. CDR3 bases: TGCGCCAGCAGCCAAGGTCAGCGGGGCCCGAACTACGAGCAGTACTTC. It is translated as CASSQGQRGPNYEQYF.

This rearrangement joins TRBV11-2 to TRBJ2-7; TRBD1 might be the D (9 bases). The CDR3 extends over 16 amino acids. Germline values: CDR1 SGHAT, CDR2 FQNNGV. Trimming shortened V by 1 base and J by 5 bases, and 18 bases separated the two germline ends. The CDR3 region has the DNA TGTGCCAGCAGCTTAGTTAGCGGGACAGGGTCCCACGAGCAGTACTTC. This translates into CASSLVSGTGSHEQYF.

The chain couples TRBV5-3 to TRBJ2-1, with D possibly TRBD2 on 5 matching bases. TRBV5-3 is placed among ORFs of uncertain function. V shed 0 bases and J shed 14 bases, with 9 bases lying between them. The CDR3 is made up of 11 amino acids. In DNA, the CDR3 is TGTGCCAGAAGCTTGGGACGGGGAAAGTTCTTC. Protein product: CARSLGRGKFF.

This chain links TRBV5-6 with TRBJ2-5, with D perhaps TRBD1 (5 bases). Germline CDR1 and CDR2: SGHDT and YYEEEE. There are 15 residues in the CDR3. Between the trimmed V and J ends, which lost 0 bases and 5 bases, there was a span of 14 bases. The CDR3: CASSLGGPYGETQYF. The DNA of the CDR3 is TGTGCCAGCAGCTTGGGGGGCCCATACGGGGAGACCCAGTACTTC.

This chain joins TRBV29-1 and TRBJ1-2; D possibly corresponds to TRBD1 (5 bases). The V gene lost 5 bases and the J gene lost 2 bases, with 15 bases spanning the gap. Germline V gives CDR1 SQVTM, CDR2 ANQGSEA. This CDR3 contains 14 residues. CDR3 sequence reads: CSVPKGSRNYGYTF. The CDR3 bases are TGCAGCGTTCCAAAGGGGTCCCGAAACTATGGCTACACCTTC.

This clone has just a few counts. J is TRBJ2-1 and V is TRBV6-6, with D possibly TRBD1 on 5 matching bases. Between the trimmed V and J ends, which lost 4 bases and 9 bases, there was a span of 16 bases. Germline values: CDR1 MNHNY, CDR2 SVGAGI (reference sequence). The length of the CDR3 is 14 residues. The DNA of the CDR3 is TGTGCCAGCAGTTCCCCGAAGTGGGGCGGTGAGCAGTTCTTC. Residues: CASSSPKWGGEQFF.

This sequence joins TRBV7-3 and TRBJ1-4, with 8 positions matching TRBD1. Germline assignment: CDR1 SGHTA and CDR2 FQGTGA. V dropped 5 bases and J dropped 6; count of bases not matched to a gene: 8. The CDR3 contains 15 residues. The CDR3 coding sequence is TGTGCCAGCAGCGAAGGGACAGGACGGGATGAAAAACTGTTTTTT. Translated, it gives CASSEGTGRDEKLFF.

This clone was counted between two and nine times. The J gene is TRBJ1-2, the V gene TRBV27, with unresolved D. There are 16 residues in the CDR3. Between the trimmed V and J ends, which lost 3 bases and 0 bases, there was a span of 14 bases. CDR1 is MNHEY, CDR2 SMNVEV, per germline (reference sequence). For the CDR3, the DNA is TGTGCCAGCAGTTTGGGAGGGATAGCAGCTAACTATGGCTACACCTTC. Protein: CASSLGGIAANYGYTF.